Listed below are T cell receptor beta chains from one sample, sequenced in a study of long-term antiretroviral therapy in people with HIV. Sequencing used immunoSEQ multiplex PCR; TCRdb keeps in-frame clones, though not all of them. The sample includes 30,000 or so clones, about four fifths seen only once; the top ten take around 3%. The material sequenced was unsorted PBMCs, taken 3 years after starting antiretroviral therapy. The receptors were sampled from a man in his forties or fifties with HIV. Both conserved end residues are part of each CDR3. D genes are given only for firm matches. Clone sizes are given selectively: once, few, many, or a class where the clone is expanded.

clone size: few
D gene: .
J gene: TRBJ1-2
V gene: TRBV11-2
CDR3 protein: CASSLVVSGARGYTF
CDR3 DNA: TGTGCCAGCAGCTTAGTTGTTTCCGGGGCCCGCGGCTACACCTTC

clone size: .
D gene: .
J gene: TRBJ2-7
V gene: TRBV21-1
CDR3 protein: CASRPGDQIYEQYF
CDR3 DNA: TGTGCCAGCCGTCCGGGAGATCAGATCTACGAGCAGTACTTC

clone size: .
D gene: .
J gene: TRBJ2-3
V gene: TRBV29-1
CDR3 protein: CSVEPGAGDTQYF
CDR3 DNA: TGCAGCGTTGAACCGGGGGCCGGAGATACGCAGTATTTT

clone size: .
D gene: TRBD1
J gene: TRBJ1-2
V gene: TRBV2
CDR3 protein: CASSVRGLSGYTF
CDR3 DNA: TGTGCCAGCAGTGTTAGGGGGCTTTCTGGCTACACCTTC

clone size: .
D gene: .
J gene: TRBJ2-5
V gene: TRBV11-2
CDR3 protein: CASSRTGFGETQYF
CDR3 DNA: TGTGCCAGCAGCCGAACAGGGTTCGGAGAGACCCAGTACTTC

clone size: .
D gene: .
J gene: TRBJ2-2
V gene: TRBV7-2
CDR3 protein: CASSYTSGRTYTGELFF
CDR3 DNA: TGTGCCAGCAGTTATACCTCGGGACGGACTTACACCGGGGAGCTGTTTTTT

clone size: .
D gene: TRBD1
J gene: TRBJ2-7
V gene: TRBV29-1
CDR3 protein: CSVTGTGVNEQYF
CDR3 DNA: TGCAGCGTGACCGGGACAGGCGTTAACGAGCAGTACTTC

clone size: .
D gene: TRBD1
J gene: TRBJ2-3
V gene: TRBV5-1
CDR3 protein: CASSMGQVGDTQYF
CDR3 DNA: TGCGCCAGCAGCATGGGACAGGTTGGGGATACGCAGTATTTT

clone size: .
D gene: .
J gene: TRBJ2-5
V gene: TRBV6-6
CDR3 protein: CASFDTRAVGTQYF
CDR3 DNA: TGTGCCAGCTTTGACACCCGGGCGGTGGGGACCCAGTACTTC

clone size: .
D gene: .
J gene: TRBJ2-7
V gene: TRBV5-4
CDR3 protein: CASSLPANYEQYF
CDR3 DNA: TGTGCCAGCAGCTTGCCGGCGAATTACGAGCAGTACTTC

clone size: .
D gene: TRBD1
J gene: TRBJ2-3
V gene: TRBV18
CDR3 protein: CASSQGQTFSTDTQYF
CDR3 DNA: TGTGCCAGCTCACAGGGACAGACCTTTAGCACAGATACGCAGTATTTT

clone size: .
D gene: TRBD1
J gene: TRBJ2-5
V gene: TRBV19
CDR3 protein: CASTLGQDGETQYF
CDR3 DNA: TGTGCCAGTACCTTAGGACAGGACGGGGAGACCCAGTACTTC

clone size: .
D gene: .
J gene: TRBJ2-3
V gene: TRBV27
CDR3 protein: CASSLDGVSTDTQYF
CDR3 DNA: TGTGCCAGCAGTTTAGACGGGGTCAGCACAGATACGCAGTATTTT

clone size: .
D gene: .
J gene: TRBJ2-3
V gene: TRBV27
CDR3 protein: CASSPVALGTDTQYF
CDR3 DNA: TGTGCCAGCAGTCCCGTCGCGTTGGGCACAGATACGCAGTATTTT

clone size: .
D gene: .
J gene: TRBJ2-3
V gene: TRBV19
CDR3 protein: CASSRVHTDTQYF
CDR3 DNA: TGTGCCAGTAGTAGAGTTCACACAGATACGCAGTATTTT

clone size: .
D gene: .
J gene: TRBJ1-1
V gene: TRBV6-5
CDR3 protein: CASSYRSGQAFF
CDR3 DNA: TGTGCCAGCAGTTACAGGTCAGGGCAGGCTTTCTTT

clone size: .
D gene: .
J gene: TRBJ1-1
V gene: TRBV6-5
CDR3 protein: CASSPGSTEAFF
CDR3 DNA: TGTGCCAGCAGCCCAGGGAGCACTGAAGCTTTCTTT